This T cell receptor (beta chain) is drawn from a study of PD-L1 blockade in urothelial cancer (dated by TCRdb to between 2016 and 2019). Turning to the overall study: All patients started therapy at some point between 2014 and 2016 and received atezolizumab 1,200 mg intravenously every 3 weeks. About 90% of the 29 patients were males with bladder-origin urothelial cancer, and about two thirds of the roughly 30 reported a prior smoking history. Patients had an ECOG performance status of 0 or 1 and had received between 0 and 3 prior chemotherapy regimens. Blood samples were analyzed at 3 weeks after treatment start (second dose) and at 6 weeks after treatment start. Blood samples gave median yields of about 150,000 T cells and tens of thousands of unique TCRs, along with a median clonality of around 0.075. The study, an exploratory multi-omic analysis, examined somatic, immune and clinical correlates of response to PD-L1 blockade with atezolizumab in urothelial cancer. Pretreatment tumor samples, along with matched peripheral blood serially collected before and after atezolizumab treatment, were subjected to TCR sequencing. Progression-free survival longer than 6 months counted as durable clinical benefit, and TCR features were additionally tested against both progression-free and overall survival. In the same patients, pretreatment tumors underwent whole exome sequencing and RNA sequencing in addition to TCR sequencing. About 10 patients achieved durable clinical benefit and about 22 did not. Pretreatment blood TCR-seq was available for 30 or so patients, at least one posttreatment blood collection was obtained for around 25 patients, and tumor TCR-seq was available for around 25 patients.

The sample's time point label is to be understood as: pretreatment peripheral blood. A total of 25 to 35 patients with locally advanced or metastatic urothelial carcinoma, treated at Memorial Sloan Kettering on a trial protocol, made up the cohort. Peripheral blood mononuclear cells were collected from each patient pretreatment and during treatment, giving between 1 and 8 total time points per patient. The Qiagen DNeasy Blood extraction kit was used to purify genomic DNA from total PBMCs and tumor samples. PBMCs were collected pretreatment and during treatment, and were isolated and stored as previously described. Synthetic TCR analog templates were spiked into each PCR so that absolute template abundance could be estimated from read counts. The immunoSEQ assay used bias-controlled V and J gene primers to amplify TCRbeta CDR3 regions from genomic DNA. Sequencing of rearranged TCRbeta segments was done at approximately 20X coverage. In the original analysis: Clustering was used to correct sequencing errors, and CDR3s were annotated against IMGT so that V, D and J genes could be assigned. Downstream analyses used only productive TCRbeta rearrangements, leaving out any out-of-frame or stop-codon sequences. Clonality was calculated as one minus the Shannon entropy normalized by the log of the number of unique productive sequences. Clones differing between time points or between blood and tumor were identified using Fisher's exact test with Benjamini-Hochberg correction, with an adjusted p below 0.01 applied as the threshold. The clones in this table, taken by TCRdb from immuneACCESS, are in-frame only. Not every clone is retained; where verified, under half of the shortfall comes from an unresolved V gene, and the cause of the rest is unknown. V and J calls and clone size are as listed in that table; D and trimming were resolved from the DNA. Recorded for this sample are 95,000 to 100,000 clones; around nine tenths of them occurred a single time. The biggest ten clones account for about 2% of the sample.

This clone has more than one count but fewer than ten. The antigen it recognizes is unknown. No much larger clone is present one base from it, and per-base qualities are unavailable. Overall study results and their limits: Because the sample size was small (n of about 30) and many of the analyses were exploratory, the results are meant to be hypothesis-generating. Among patients with durable benefit, tumor-associated TCR clones showed greater expansion in peripheral blood 3 weeks after treatment started (n of about 21, p = 0.022). Improved progression-free and overall survival was associated with having pretreatment peripheral blood TCR clonality below the median.

The CDR3 spans 13 residues, from the cysteine through the phenylalanine. Only the CDR3 portion is preserved as DNA: 39 bases, with reading frame beginning at the first base. Germline trimming: 6 bases from V, 1 base from J; junction bases outside gene matches: 2. Based on the germline V gene (reference sequence), the CDR1 and CDR2 sequences are LNHDA and SQIVND. The chain uses TRBV19 and TRBJ2-5; 7 bases in the middle match TRBD1. The sequence derives from a man in his fifties or sixties with urothelial cancer. This material consisted of PBMCs, taken around atezolizumab (anti-PD-L1) treatment. The CDR3 protein is CASRDRSQETQYF. In nucleotide form, the sequence is TGTGCCAGTAGGGACAGGAGCCAAGAGACCCAGTACTTC.